Listed below are T cell receptor beta chains from one sample, sequenced in a study of blood T cell repertoires in COVID-19. Repertoires were generated with immunoSEQ multiplex PCR, while TCRdb's copy carries only in-frame clones and drops some. The sample contains roughly 67,000 clones, around 89% of which appear only once. The specimen was peripheral blood. The source is a woman aged 55 to 70 with acute or convalescent COVID-19. Both conserved end residues are part of each CDR3. D genes are given only for firm matches. Clone size, where shown, is once, few, many, or a class for clones that have expanded.

clone size	V gene	J gene	D gene	CDR3 protein	CDR3 DNA
.	TRBV19	TRBJ2-2	TRBD1	CASSIGTGATNTGELFF	TGTGCCAGTAGTATAGGGACAGGGGCTACGAACACCGGGGAGCTGTTTTTT
.	TRBV7-2	TRBJ2-2	.	CASSLYQAGELFF	TGTGCCAGCAGCTTATATCAGGCTGGGGAGCTGTTTTTT
.	TRBV14	TRBJ2-1	TRBD2	CASSHRDYDNEQFF	TGTGCCAGCAGCCACCGGGACTACGACAATGAGCAGTTCTTC
.	TRBV9	TRBJ2-3	TRBD1	CASNPRTGDTDTQYF	TGTGCCAGCAACCCGAGGACAGGGGACACAGATACGCAGTATTTT
.	TRBV4-1	TRBJ1-4	TRBD1	CASSHSGQGSNEKLFF	TGCGCCAGCAGCCACTCTGGACAGGGTAGTAATGAAAAACTGTTTTTT
.	TRBV18	TRBJ1-1	TRBD1	CASSPQTGVMNTEAFF	TGTGCCAGCTCACCACAGACAGGGGTCATGAACACTGAAGCTTTCTTT
.	TRBV7-3	TRBJ2-2	TRBD1	CASSLIGAGGRTGELFF	TGTGCCAGCAGCTTAATAGGGGCAGGGGGACGGACCGGGGAGCTGTTTTTT
.	TRBV4-2	TRBJ1-2	TRBD1	CASSQTFGTDTYGYTF	TGTGCCAGCAGCCAAACTTTCGGGACAGATACTTATGGCTACACCTTC
.	TRBV19	TRBJ2-6	TRBD1	CASSMTGVGGANVLTF	TGTGCCAGTAGTATGACAGGGGTAGGTGGGGCCAACGTCCTGACTTTC
.	TRBV6-5	TRBJ1-6	TRBD1	CASRGQVNNSPLHF	TGTGCCAGCCGGGGACAGGTCAATAATTCACCCCTCCACTTT
.	TRBV5-5	TRBJ1-3	TRBD1	CASSFDRGYGSGNTIYF	TGTGCCAGCAGCTTTGACAGGGGGTACGGCTCTGGAAACACCATATATTTT
.	TRBV13	TRBJ1-4	TRBD1	CASSPLGQGGEKLFF	TGTGCCAGCAGCCCACTGGGACAGGGTGGCGAAAAACTGTTTTTT
few	TRBV6-2/TRBV6-3	TRBJ2-1	TRBD2	CASSASGGSYNEQFF	TGTGCCAGCAGTGCTAGCGGGGGCTCCTACAATGAGCAGTTCTTC
.	TRBV7-2	TRBJ2-1	TRBD2	CASSLLAGVPSDEQFF	TGTGCCAGCAGCTTACTAGCGGGAGTTCCAAGCGATGAGCAGTTCTTC
.	TRBV5-6	TRBJ2-2	.	CASNIWRFQNTGELFF	TGTGCCAGCAATATCTGGCGGTTCCAGAACACCGGGGAGCTGTTTTTT
.	TRBV6-1	TRBJ1-1	.	CASSEAVGYTEAFF	TGTGCCAGCAGTGAAGCAGTCGGGTACACTGAAGCTTTCTTT
.	TRBV9	TRBJ2-2	.	CAGSVRSGNTGELFF	TGTGCCGGCAGCGTGCGTAGCGGGAACACCGGGGAGCTGTTTTTT
.	TRBV10-3	TRBJ2-2	TRBD2	CAISELWTSPTGELFF	TGTGCCATCAGTGAGTTGTGGACTAGCCCTACCGGGGAGCTGTTTTTT
once	TRBV19	TRBJ2-2	.	CASRRVGNTGELFF	TGTGCCAGTAGGAGGGTGGGAAACACCGGGGAGCTGTTTTTT
.	TRBV7-2	TRBJ1-6	.	CASGRGVHNSPLHF	TGTGCCAGTGGGAGGGGAGTGCATAATTCACCCCTCCACTTT
.	TRBV3-1/TRBV3-2	TRBJ2-2	TRBD1	CASSQGQGAGELFF	TGTGCCAGCAGCCAGGGACAGGGGGCCGGGGAGCTGTTTTTT
.	TRBV19	TRBJ2-3	TRBD1	CASSIRDRALDTQYF	TGTGCCAGTAGTATAAGGGACAGGGCGTTGGATACGCAGTATTTT
.	TRBV7-9	TRBJ2-2	.	CATARTGELFF	TGTGCCACCGCTCGGACCGGGGAGCTGTTTTTT
.	TRBV5-1	TRBJ2-5	.	CASSSTEGLQETQYF	TGCGCCAGCAGCTCGACCGAGGGACTCCAAGAGACCCAGTACTTC
few	TRBV10-1	TRBJ1-1	.	CASSEDRTENGAFF	TGCGCCAGCAGCGAAGACAGAACAGAGAATGGAGCTTTCTTT
once	TRBV5-1	TRBJ2-2	.	CASSLASVNTGELFF	TGCGCCAGCAGCTTGGCCAGTGTGAACACCGGGGAGCTGTTTTTT
.	TRBV19	TRBJ1-1	.	CASSVQALNTEAFF	TGTGCCAGTAGTGTACAGGCTCTCAACACTGAAGCTTTCTTT
.	TRBV15	TRBJ2-2	.	CATSSEGRGNTGELFF	TGTGCCACCAGCAGCGAAGGGAGAGGGAACACCGGGGAGCTGTTTTTT
.	TRBV19	TRBJ2-2	TRBD1	CASSTRGGQGNTGELFF	TGTGCCAGTAGTACCAGGGGGGGACAGGGGAACACCGGGGAGCTGTTTTTT
.	TRBV6-5	TRBJ2-1	.	CATTRQVYNEQFF	TGTGCCACCACAAGACAGGTTTACAATGAGCAGTTCTTC
.	TRBV24-1	TRBJ2-5	.	CATSDLLGTQYF	TGTGCCACCAGTGATTTGCTAGGGACCCAGTACTTC
.	TRBV19	TRBJ1-5	.	CASSTQDTNQPQHF	TGTGCCAGTAGCACTCAGGACACCAATCAGCCCCAGCATTTT
.	TRBV2	TRBJ1-5	.	CASSRSGGGNQPQHF	TGTGCCAGCAGCCGAAGCGGGGGGGGCAATCAGCCCCAGCATTTT
.	TRBV29-1	TRBJ1-1	.	CSVEVRPFF	TGCAGCGTTGAAGTGAGGCCTTTCTTT
.	TRBV2	TRBJ2-4	.	CASRPGEFDIQYF	TGTGCCAGCAGGCCCGGAGAGTTTGACATTCAGTACTTC
.	TRBV12-3/TRBV12-4	TRBJ1-4	.	CASSRYRREKLFF	TGTGCCAGCAGTCGTTACAGGCGGGAAAAACTGTTTTTT
.	TRBV2	TRBJ1-6	.	CASSGGVRLRNSPLHF	TGTGCCAGCAGTGGAGGCGTTCGTTTGAGGAATTCACCCCTCCACTTT
.	TRBV7-9	TRBJ2-5	TRBD1	CASRSGQGGETQYF	TGTGCCAGCAGATCAGGACAGGGGGGAGAGACCCAGTACTTC
few	TRBV6-6	TRBJ2-2	.	CATTRDTPNTGELFF	TGTGCCACTACCCGGGACACACCGAACACCGGGGAGCTGTTTTTT
.	TRBV5-3	TRBJ2-1	TRBD1	CARSGQGARAPNNEQFF	TGTGCCAGAAGCGGACAGGGGGCTCGAGCCCCAAACAATGAGCAGTTCTTC
once	TRBV5-6	TRBJ1-1	.	CASSLERGLPTEAFF	TGTGCCAGCAGCTTGGAACGGGGTTTGCCCACTGAAGCTTTCTTT
.	TRBV28	TRBJ2-1	.	CASSLLGAPGNEQFF	TGTGCCAGCAGTTTATTGGGGGCCCCTGGCAATGAGCAGTTCTTC
.	TRBV18	TRBJ2-5	TRBD1	CASSRGTGGKETQYF	TGTGCCAGCTCACGAGGGACAGGGGGAAAAGAGACCCAGTACTTC
.	TRBV7-2	TRBJ1-4	TRBD1	CASSLQGGREKLFF	TGTGCCAGCAGCCTACAGGGGGGTAGGGAAAAACTGTTTTTT
.	TRBV30	TRBJ1-4	TRBD1	CACRTGVREKLFF	TGTGCCTGTCGGACAGGGGTAAGGGAAAAACTGTTTTTT
.	TRBV27	TRBJ1-3	.	CASRSSGNTIYF	TGTGCCAGCAGGTCATCTGGAAACACCATATATTTT
.	TRBV6-1	TRBJ1-3	.	CASSEMGAVGNTIYF	TGTGCCAGCAGTGAAATGGGGGCGGTGGGAAACACCATATATTTT
.	TRBV3-1/TRBV3-2	TRBJ1-1	.	CASSQGRGGRRTEAFF	TGTGCCAGCAGCCAAGGTAGGGGAGGTAGGAGGACTGAAGCTTTCTTT
.	TRBV5-1	TRBJ2-1	.	CASSPAGLDEQFF	TGCGCCAGCAGCCCTGCAGGCTTGGATGAGCAGTTCTTC
.	TRBV7-9	TRBJ1-2	.	CASSLAYRARDGYTF	TGTGCCAGCAGCTTAGCATACAGGGCCCGAGATGGCTACACCTTC
once	TRBV24-1	TRBJ1-5	.	CATSVTRDYQPQHF	TGTGCCACCAGTGTAACCAGGGATTATCAGCCCCAGCATTTT
.	TRBV10-3	TRBJ1-1	.	CAISVSVGRTEAFF	TGTGCCATCAGTGTCTCGGTCGGGAGAACTGAAGCTTTCTTT
.	TRBV4-2	TRBJ1-2	.	CASSQDRSSGIGGYTF	TGTGCCAGCAGCCAAGATAGATCATCGGGGATCGGTGGCTACACCTTC